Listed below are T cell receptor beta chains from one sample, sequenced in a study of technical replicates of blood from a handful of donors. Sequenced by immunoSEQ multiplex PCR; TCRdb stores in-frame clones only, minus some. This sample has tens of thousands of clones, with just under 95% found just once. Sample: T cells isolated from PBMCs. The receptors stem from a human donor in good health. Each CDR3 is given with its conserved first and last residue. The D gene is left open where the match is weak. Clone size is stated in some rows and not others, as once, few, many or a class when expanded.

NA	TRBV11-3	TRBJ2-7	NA	CASSLDVRVYEQYF	TGTGCCAGCAGCTTAGATGTCAGGGTTTACGAGCAGTACTTC
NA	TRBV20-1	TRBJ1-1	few	CSARVSAEAFF	TGCAGTGCTAGAGTGTCCGCTGAAGCTTTCTTT
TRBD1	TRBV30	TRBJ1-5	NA	CAWTQTGSNQPQHF	TGTGCCTGGACTCAGACAGGGAGCAATCAGCCCCAGCATTTT
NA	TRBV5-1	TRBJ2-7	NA	CASSLVGQGYEQYF	TGCGCCAGCAGCTTGGTGGGTCAGGGTTACGAGCAGTACTTC
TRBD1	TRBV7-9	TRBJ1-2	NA	CASSSTGGYGYTF	TGTGCCAGCAGCTCTACAGGGGGGTATGGCTACACCTTC
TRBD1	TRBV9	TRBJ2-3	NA	CASSGTGGFVADTQYF	TGTGCCAGCAGCGGGACAGGGGGGTTCGTAGCAGATACGCAGTATTTT
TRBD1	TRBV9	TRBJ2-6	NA	CASRGPRDRDASGANVLTF	TGTGCCAGCAGAGGCCCCCGGGACAGGGACGCCTCTGGGGCCAACGTCCTGACTTTC
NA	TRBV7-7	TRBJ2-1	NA	CASSLAGASYNEQFF	TGTGCTAGCAGCTTAGCAGGAGCCTCCTACAATGAGCAGTTCTTC
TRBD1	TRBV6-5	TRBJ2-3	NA	CASSFTLAGGLDTQYF	TGTGCCAGCAGTTTTACATTGGCAGGGGGCTTAGATACGCAGTATTTT
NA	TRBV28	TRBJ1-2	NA	CASSSRASYGYTF	TGTGCCAGCAGTTCCAGGGCCAGCTATGGCTACACCTTC
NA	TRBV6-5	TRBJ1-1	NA	CASSFRTEAFF	TGTGCCAGCAGTTTCCGGACTGAAGCTTTCTTT
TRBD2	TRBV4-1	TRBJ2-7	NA	CASSLAGGPGEQYF	TGCGCCAGCAGCCTAGCGGGAGGGCCGGGCGAGCAGTACTTC
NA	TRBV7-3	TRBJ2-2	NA	CASTPVSGELFF	TGTGCCAGCACCCCCGTCTCCGGGGAGCTGTTTTTT
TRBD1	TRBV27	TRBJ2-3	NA	CASSLGQGSTDTQYF	TGTGCCAGCAGTTTGGGACAGGGTAGTACAGATACGCAGTATTTT
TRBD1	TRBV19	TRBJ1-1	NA	CASTRTGETEAFF	TGTGCCAGTACCCGGACAGGGGAAACTGAAGCTTTCTTT
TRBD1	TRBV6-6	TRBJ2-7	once	CASSYPGQSYEQYF	TGTGCCAGCAGTTACCCGGGACAGAGTTACGAGCAGTACTTC
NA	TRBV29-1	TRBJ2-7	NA	CSVLTSNEQYF	TGCAGCGTACTAACTAGCAACGAGCAGTACTTC
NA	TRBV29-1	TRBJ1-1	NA	CSVTPGPGDTEAFF	TGCAGCGTTACTCCGGGACCGGGGGACACTGAAGCTTTCTTT
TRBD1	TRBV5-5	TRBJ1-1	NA	CASSPRGLNTEAFF	TGTGCCAGCAGCCCCAGGGGGCTGAACACTGAAGCTTTCTTT
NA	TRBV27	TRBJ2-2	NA	CASSLHGMETGELFF	TGTGCCAGCAGTTTACACGGGATGGAAACCGGGGAGCTGTTTTTT
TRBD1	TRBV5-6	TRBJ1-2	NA	CASSFGQGVSYGYTF	TGTGCCAGCAGCTTCGGACAGGGGGTCAGCTATGGCTACACCTTC
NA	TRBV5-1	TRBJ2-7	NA	CASSLNGAPTYEQYF	TGCGCCAGCAGCTTGAATGGGGCTCCTACCTACGAGCAGTACTTC
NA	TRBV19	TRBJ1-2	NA	CATNRAHGYTF	TGTGCCACTAACAGGGCCCATGGCTACACCTTC
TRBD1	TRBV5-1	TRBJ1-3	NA	CASSRDSQSFSGNTIYF	TGCGCCAGCAGCCGGGACAGTCAGTCTTTTAGTGGAAACACCATATATTTT
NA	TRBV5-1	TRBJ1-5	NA	CASSLVASHSNQPQHF	TGCGCCAGCAGCTTGGTGGCAAGTCACAGCAATCAGCCCCAGCATTTT
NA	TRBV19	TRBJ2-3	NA	CASSRGRSDTQYF	TGTGCCAGTAGCAGGGGCCGGAGTGATACGCAGTATTTT
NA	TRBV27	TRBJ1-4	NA	CASSLSVAGTEKLFF	TGTGCCAGCAGTTTATCGGTGGCAGGTACTGAAAAACTGTTTTTT
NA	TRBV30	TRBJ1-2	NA	CARDIIDGYTF	TGTGCCCGAGATATTATAGATGGCTACACCTTC
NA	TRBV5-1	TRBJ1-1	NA	CASSLDGGGTEAFF	TGCGCCAGCAGCCTCGACGGGGGAGGGACTGAAGCTTTCTTT
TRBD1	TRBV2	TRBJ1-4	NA	CASSESRTGRRLGEKLFF	TGTGCCAGCAGTGAATCACGGACAGGGAGGAGGTTGGGTGAAAAACTGTTTTTT
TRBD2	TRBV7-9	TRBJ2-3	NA	CASRTGLATDTQYF	TGTGCCAGCAGGACTGGACTAGCGACAGATACGCAGTATTTT